One sample yielded the 11 T cell receptor beta chains listed below, sequenced in a study of blood T cell repertoires in COVID-19 (dated by TCRdb to between 2020 and 2021). The library came from the immunoSEQ multiplex PCR assay. TCRdb re-hosts the immuneACCESS table, in-frame sequences only. Its copies lack some clones; in the studies checked, an unresolved V gene accounts for under half of them, and the cause for the rest is not known. Recorded for this sample are approximately 56,000 clones; approximately 81% of them occurred a single time. The ten largest clones take up 10% to 15% of the sample. Material for sequencing was peripheral blood. Every receptor here comes from a woman older than 75 with acute or convalescent COVID-19.

This chain uses TRBV12-5 with TRBJ1-1, with TRBD1 matching over 7 bases. This CDR3 has 16 amino acids. The germline CDR1 and CDR2 sequences are LGHNT and FRNRAP. V trimming: 6 bases; J trimming: 3 bases; junction bases outside the gene matches: 13. CDR3 loop: CASGPKYRGEDTEAFF. In nucleotides, the CDR3 is TGTGCTAGTGGACCCAAATACAGGGGAGAAGACACTGAAGCTTTCTTT. Combining the CDR3 with reference TRBV12-5 and TRBJ1-1 gives the whole variable domain DARVTQTPRHKVTEMGQEVTMRCQPILGHNTVFWYRQTMMQGLELLAYFRNRAPLDDSGMPKDRFSAEMPDATLATLKIQPSEPRDSAVYFCASGPKYRGEDTEAFFGQGTRLTVV.

This clone was observed a handful of times. The rearrangement joins TRBV7-8 to TRBJ2-1, with a tentative D call TRBD2 (5 bases). The CDR3 contains 14 residues. Germline values: CDR1 SGHVS, CDR2 FQNEAQ. Between the trimmed V and J ends, which lost 5 bases and 4 bases, there was a span of 12 bases. CDR3 sequence reads: CASSTPGLYNEQFF. CDR3 coding DNA: TGTGCCAGCAGCACTCCCGGACTGTACAATGAGCAGTTCTTC. The whole variable domain, remainder taken from reference TRBV7-8 and TRBJ2-1, is GAGVSQSPRYKVAKRGQDVALRCDPISGHVSLFWYQQALGQGPEFLTYFQNEAQLDKSGLPSDRFFAERPEGSVSTLKIQRTQQEDSAVYLCASSTPGLYNEQFFGPGTRLTVL.

V gene TRBV5-4 combines with J gene TRBJ1-2, with TRBD1 matching over 7 bases. This CDR3 spans 14 amino acids. V trimming: 0 bases; J trimming: 6 bases; junction bases outside the gene matches: 5. Germline V gene data show CDR1 as SGHNT and CDR2 as YYREEE (reference sequence). The CDR3 reads CASSLATGANGYTF. Here the CDR3 DNA reads TGTGCCAGCAGCTTGGCTACAGGGGCGAATGGCTACACCTTC.

Of note for this clone: At one boundary the junction diverges from the germline segment, which might be a read error. The CDR3 protein is CASSYRDTRTATTF. CDR3 DNA sequence: TGTGCCAGCAGCTACCGGGACACGAGGACTGCTACTACCTTC. This chain connects TRBV5-8 to TRBJ2-7; D is perhaps TRBD1 (6 bases). This CDR3 comprises 14 residues. Germline V CDR1 and CDR2: SGHTS, YDEGEE.

V is TRBV7-2 and J is TRBJ1-2; TRBD1 matches at 9 bases. The CDR3 is 15 amino acids. Germline V gene sequence: CDR1 SGHTA, CDR2 FQGNSA. J was trimmed by 8 bases and V by 5 bases; bases with no gene match: 12. CDR3 residues: CASSPAGQGLHGYTF. The DNA for the CDR3 is TGTGCCAGCAGCCCCGCGGGACAGGGACTTCACGGCTACACCTTC.

The CDR3 nucleotides are TGCGCCAGCAGAACTACCCTAGAGGGGGCAGGTGGAAACACCATATATTTT. Encoded protein: CASRTTLEGAGGNTIYF. The chain uses TRBV5-1 and TRBJ1-3; 7 bases match TRBD1. This CDR3 comprises 17 residues. The V segment lost 5 bases and the J segment 3 bases; nucleotides outside the gene matches: 14. CDR1 is SGHRS and CDR2 is YFSETQ in the germline V gene. Based on the CDR3 plus reference TRBV5-1 and TRBJ1-3, the full variable domain is KAGVTQTPRYLIKTRGQQVTLSCSPISGHRSVSWYQQTPGQGLQFLFEYFSETQRNKGNFPGRFSGRQFSNSRSEMNVSTLELGDSALYLCASRTTLEGAGGNTIYFGEGSWLTVV.

The chain carries TRBV2 and TRBJ1-5; D uncertain. Trimming took off 10 bases at V and 5 bases at J, with 15 bases between the two ends. The CDR3 totals 13 residues. CDR1 SNHLY and CDR2 FYNNEI come from the germline V gene. CDR3 nucleotide sequence: TGTGCCATTTCCTGGGCCGTCGATCAGCCCCAGCATTTT. Its translation: CAISWAVDQPQHF.

The chain carries TRBV30 and TRBJ1-1; D is undetermined. Germline CDR1 reads GTSNPN; CDR2 reads SVGIG (reference sequence). The germline V and J ends were trimmed by 3 bases and 2 bases, with 10 bases remaining between them. This CDR3 spans 13 amino acids. The CDR3 sequence is CAWRPRINTEAFF. The CDR3 DNA is TGTGCCTGGAGGCCTAGGATAAACACTGAAGCTTTCTTT. Full variable domain (missing parts from reference TRBV30 and TRBJ1-1): SQTIHQWPATLVQPVGSPLSLECTVEGTSNPNLYWYRQAAGRGLQLLFYSVGIGQISSEVPQNLSASRPQDRQFILSSKKLLLSDSGFYLCAWRPRINTEAFFGQGTRLTVV.

V and J are TRBV9 and TRBJ2-2; D not resolved. Trimming pared 2 bases from V and 4 bases from J, leaving 9 bases between. Germline CDR1 and CDR2: SGDLS and YYNGEE. The CDR3 totals 14 residues. In nucleotides, the CDR3 is TGTGCCAGCAGCGTGCGGTTCGGCACCGGGGAGCTGTTTTTT. Translation: CASSVRFGTGELFF.

V gene TRBV3-1 (or the pseudogene TRBV3-2) combines with J gene TRBJ2-2; 9 bases are shared with TRBD2. The length of the CDR3 is 15 residues. V gave up 5 bases and J gave up 1 base; unmatched junction bases: 2. Germline CDR1 and CDR2: LGHDT and YNNKEL (reference sequence). The CDR3 DNA reads as TGTGCCAGCAGCTTTAGCGGGGGGAACACCGGGGAGCTGTTTTTT. Translation gives CASSFSGGNTGELFF.

The rearrangement joins TRBV27 to TRBJ2-1, with 16 bases matching TRBD2. The germline gives CDR1 MNHEY, CDR2 SMNVEV (reference sequence). V dropped 3 bases and J dropped 3; count of bases not matched to a gene: 11. The CDR3 sequence is 20 residues long. The CDR3 sequence is CASSFLPPGLAGGNYNEQFF. CDR3 bases: TGTGCCAGCAGTTTTCTCCCGCCGGGACTAGCGGGGGGGAACTACAATGAGCAGTTCTTC.